Below are 8 T cell receptor beta chains sequenced from a single sample in a study of T cells after yellow fever vaccination (dated by TCRdb to the late 2010s). Library creation used 5' RACE. Sequenced using an Illumina HiSeq 2500. The raw public data were reprocessed by TCRdb itself: fastp quality trimming at Q25, MiXCR clonotype calling, in-frame beta chains only. One record per CDR3 amino acid sequence lists the most common genes and DNA. The sample records approximately 140,000 distinct CDR3 sequences, 7.7% of which are singletons. The biggest ten clones account for 0.73% of the sample. The meaning of the sample's treatment or condition label: live attenuated yellow fever vaccine strain. The sample consisted of CD4+ T cells sorted from PBMCs, taken 5 days after the yellow fever booster vaccination. The receptor set was obtained from a young man who received the YFV17D yellow fever vaccine.

This clonotype came up many times. The V call is TRBV7-2, the J call TRBJ2-4; the D is unclear. This CDR3 is 14 amino acids long. Deletions cut 0 bases from V and 4 bases from J, with 7 bases between. The germline V gene encodes CDR1 SGHTA and CDR2 FQGNSA. CDR3: CASSLALRKNIQYF. CDR3 nucleotides: TGTGCCAGCAGCTTAGCGCTACGGAAAAACATTCAGTACTTC. Full variable domain (missing parts from reference TRBV7-2 and TRBJ2-4): GAGVSQSPSNKVTEKGKDVELRCDPISGHTALYWYRQSLGQGLEFLIYFQGNSAPDKSGLPSDRFSAERTGGSVSTLTIQRTQQEDSAVYLCASSLALRKNIQYFGAGTRLSVL.

This clonotype has at least ten counts. The chain carries TRBV5-5 and TRBJ2-3; 7 bases map to TRBD2. The CDR3 spans 16 residues. Germline CDR1 and CDR2: SGHKS and YYEKEE (reference sequence). The V gene end was trimmed by 4 bases and the J gene end by 3 bases; junction bases not matched to a gene: 11. Written as DNA, the CDR3 is TGTGCCAGCAGCCCTGGAGGGAGGGCCTTTACAGATACGCAGTATTTT. It encodes CASSPGGRAFTDTQYF.

This clonotype was seen a handful of times. The chain links TRBV7-2 to TRBJ2-7; the D is unclear. V lost 5 bases and J lost 6, with 8 bases in between. Germline CDR1 SGHTA, CDR2 FQGNSA. The CDR3 is made up of 11 amino acids. CDR3 coding DNA: TGTGCCAGCAGCCTCCAGTCCGAGCAGTACTTC. Its translation is CASSLQSEQYF.

This clonotype was detected ten times or more. The J gene is TRBJ2-3, the V gene TRBV20-1; the D call may be TRBD1 or TRBD2 (5 bases each). This CDR3 is built from 18 residues. The germline V gene has CDR1 DFQATT and CDR2 SNEGSKA (reference sequence). Trimming shortened V by 0 bases and J by 1 base, and 20 bases separated the two germline ends. The chain's CDR3 is CSARDPLGRGTGTDTQYF. DNA for the CDR3: TGCAGTGCTAGAGATCCCCTAGGTAGAGGGACCGGCACAGATACGCAGTATTTT.

This chain connects TRBV27 to TRBJ1-5; no clear D gene. V shed 0 bases and J shed 0 bases, with 3 bases lying between them. This CDR3 is built from 14 residues. CDR1 is MNHEY, CDR2 SMNVEV, per germline (reference sequence). The CDR3 is CASSLSNSNQPQHF. Written as DNA, the CDR3 is TGTGCCAGCAGTTTATCGAATAGCAATCAGCCCCAGCATTTT.

This clonotype was counted many times. The chain joins TRBV9 to TRBJ2-1; TRBD2 matches at 8 bases. CDR3 length: 15 residues. Germline assignment: CDR1 SGDLS and CDR2 YYNGEE. The V segment lost 2 bases and the J segment 3 bases; nucleotides outside the gene matches: 4. CDR3 residues: CASSVSGIGYNEQFF. The CDR3 DNA sequence: TGTGCCAGCAGCGTTAGCGGGATTGGCTACAATGAGCAGTTCTTC.

At least ten counts were recorded for this clonotype. The V gene is TRBV29-1, the J gene TRBJ2-2; D gene ambiguous. CDR1 is SQVTM, CDR2 ANQGSEA, per germline. V lost 3 bases to trimming and J lost 4 bases, with 9 bases between them. The CDR3 totals 13 residues. CDR3 DNA sequence: TGCAGCGTTGAGGGCCTGATCACCGGGGAGCTGTTTTTT. Its protein is CSVEGLITGELFF.

This clonotype was found many times. This chain joins TRBV6-1 and TRBJ2-7, with D unclear. The length of the CDR3 is 13 residues. Germline CDR1 and CDR2: MNHNS and SASEGT. Trimming stripped 6 bases from V and 0 bases from J, with 9 bases between. The CDR3 bases are TGTGCCAGCAGAGGAAGCTTCTCCTACGAGCAGTACTTC. Translated, it gives CASRGSFSYEQYF.